Included here is one TCR beta chain sequence, with context. What it recognizes is unknown. The data were obtained in a study of OX40 agonist ivuxolimab in advanced cancers. Looking at the study overall: It was ivuxolimab, an agonistic anti-OX40 (CD134) antibody, that patients were treated with. Subjects had a mean age of approximately 60 years, with a range of about 20 to 85; just over 80% were male. The study, taken as a whole, reports: Low normalized clonal expansion also occurred in some nonresponding patients.

With V trimmed by 6 bases and J by 5 bases, 9 bases remained unmatched. Germline V lookup: CDR1 LNHDA, CDR2 SQIVND (reference sequence). The CDR3 is 16 residues long. TCRdb's table, derived via immunoSEQ multiplex PCR, lists solely in-frame clones and lacks some. The data hold some 95,000 clones, with roughly nine tenths observed a single time. The chain recombines TRBV19 with TRBJ2-5; 13 nucleotides agree with TRBD2. The sequence came from an adult with an advanced solid tumor such as melanoma, head and neck, liver or kidney cancer. This sample comprised CD4+ or CD8+ T cells sorted from blood, obtained in a trial of the OX40 agonist ivuxolimab. CDR3 in amino acids: CASRKLAGGRDETQYF. The CDR3 bases are TGTGCCAGTAGGAAACTAGCGGGGGGGCGGGATGAGACCCAGTACTTC.